This T cell receptor (beta chain) was identified during a study of vaccination and CD4 T cells after COVID-19. This clonotype was recorded a few times. The antigen is not known. The treatment: approximately nine-day PBMC culture with coronavirus spike peptide pools or control peptides (ViraFEST assay). Cultures used roughly 2.1 million PBMCs per well, about 9.9 IU/ml IL-2 and about 10 ug/ml peptides. Sequencing of the DNA from cultured CD4+ T cells was carried out with the Oncomine TCR Beta short-read assay. TCRdb processed the PCR reads anew with MiXCR; each CDR3 protein has one entry. The table records 13,000 or so distinct CDR3 sequences, around 40% of them present only once. The sequence came from a human donor who had recovered from COVID-19. The sample taken for sequencing was CD4+ T cells from blood, cultured in vitro.

The CDR3 is CAWSPSTLRGSSNYGYTF. The CDR3 coding sequence is TGTGCCTGGAGCCCATCCACCCTCAGGGGCTCTTCAAACTATGGCTACACCTTC. The chain has TRBV30 and TRBJ1-2, with D maybe TRBD1 (6 bases). Germline V lookup: CDR1 GTSNPN, CDR2 SVGIG (reference sequence). Trimming removed 3 bases at V and 2 bases at J, with 25 bases between. The CDR3 sequence is 18 residues long.